Described below is a single T cell receptor beta chain sequence and its context. The antigen is not known. The entry originates in a study of T cells after yellow fever vaccination. TCRdb re-analysed the 5' RACE reads in MiXCR, keeping a single row per CDR3 protein. The sample includes approximately 550,000 distinct CDR3 sequences, roughly 21% of them seen just once. From germline, CDR1 is SQVTM and CDR2 ANQGSEA. The length of the CDR3 is 13 residues. V lost 2 bases to trimming and J lost 8 bases, with 15 bases between them. Study-level results: Clonotypes found in both CD4 and CD8 compartments made up a small share. Once the booster was given, most primary-vaccination clones reappeared, at just over 95% for CD4 and approximately 88% for CD8.

The receptor comes from a man in his thirties or forties who received the YFV17D yellow fever vaccine. The specimen was PBMCs, collected 15 days after the yellow fever booster vaccination. The chain has TRBV29-1 and TRBJ1-2; D not resolved. The CDR3 nucleotides are TGCAGCGTTGAAAGACAACGATCGGGGGGCTACACCTTC. Translation gives CSVERQRSGGYTF.